This record covers a single TCR beta chain. The assay was immunoSEQ multiplex PCR, and TCRdb's table has in-frame clones only and misses some. Among approximately 1,000,000 clones listed, around 78% were seen once. The data belong to a study of shared clonotypes between healthy human individuals. Trimming removed 4 bases from V and 5 bases from J; junction bases left unmatched: 2. The CDR3 runs to 14 residues. Germline V gives CDR1 SGHRS, CDR2 YFSETQ. The chain uses TRBV5-1 and TRBJ2-1; 11 bases line up with TRBD2. The origin of this receptor is a man between 18 and 35 years old in good health. Some clones in this sample may be carry-over from other donors' samples. Sequencing was done on a sample of memory CD4+ T cells from PBMCs. Subset in this sample: CD45RA-negative fraction. Here the CDR3 reads CASSMGLADNEQFF. As DNA, the CDR3 is TGCGCCAGCAGCATGGGACTAGCGGACAATGAGCAGTTCTTC.